Shown below are 20 T cell receptor beta chains from a single sample sequenced in a study of PD-1 blockade in classical Hodgkin lymphoma. The time point is: cycle 4 day 1 (C4D1), after less than 7 weeks of nivolumab. Brentuximab vedotin exposure varied among the patients, all of whom had relapsed after autologous stem cell transplantation. The method was immunoSEQ multiplex PCR; TCRdb's version includes in-frame clones alone and lacks a portion of them. The sample records around 30,000 clones, 65% to 80% being singletons. The input for sequencing was peripheral blood mononuclear cells (PBMCs), taken before the fourth cycle of nivolumab. The receptor source for this set is a human donor with classical Hodgkin lymphoma.

This chain uses TRBV30 with TRBJ2-6; D call uncertain. From germline, CDR1 is GTSNPN and CDR2 SVGIG (reference sequence). The CDR3 has 12 residues. Trimming shortened V by 5 bases and J by 2 bases, and 4 bases separated the two germline ends. The CDR3 loop is CAWAAGANVLTF. The DNA for the CDR3 is TGTGCCTGGGCGGCTGGGGCCAACGTCCTGACTTTC.

The V and J genes are TRBV19 and TRBJ2-7; 7 nucleotides line up with TRBD1. V shed 0 bases and J 3 bases; nucleotides not matched to a gene: 23. The CDR3 totals 21 residues. The germline V gene has CDR1 LNHDA and CDR2 SQIVND (reference sequence). CDR3 sequence: CASSIDLWLDQKDRIDYEQYF. The CDR3 DNA reads as TGTGCCAGTAGTATAGATTTGTGGTTGGACCAGAAGGACAGGATTGACTACGAGCAGTACTTC. Variable domain in full (rest from reference TRBV19 and TRBJ2-7): DGGITQSPKYLFRKEGQNVTLSCEQNLNHDAMYWYRQDPGQGLRLIYYSQIVNDFQKGDIAEGYSVSREKKESFPLTVTSAQKNPTAFYLCASSIDLWLDQKDRIDYEQYFGPGTRLTVT.

The J gene is TRBJ2-3, the V gene TRBV9; D is perhaps TRBD1 (5 bases). The CDR3 runs 14 residues. Germline-derived CDR1 and CDR2 are SGDLS and YYNGEE. V was cut by 0 bases and J by 6 bases, with 11 bases left in between. This CDR3 reads CASSVEIGADTQYF. The CDR3, as DNA: TGTGCCAGCAGCGTAGAAATAGGGGCGGATACGCAGTATTTT. Full variable domain (rest looked up from reference TRBV9 and TRBJ2-3): DSGVTQTPKHLITATGQRVTLRCSPRSGDLSVYWYQQSLDQGLQFLIQYYNGEERAKGNILERFSAQQFPDLHSELNLSSLELGDSALYFCASSVEIGADTQYFGPGTRLTVL.

This clone occurred once. The chain combines TRBV14 with TRBJ2-3, with no clear D. This CDR3 comprises 13 residues. Trimming cost V 1 base and J 9 bases, with 11 bases left between them. Germline V gene sequence: CDR1 SGHDN, CDR2 FVKESK. In nucleotides, the CDR3 is TGTGCCAGCAGCCAAGTAGAACAACGCACGCAGTATTTT. Protein product: CASSQVEQRTQYF.

The chain recombines TRBV11-2 with TRBJ1-2; the D gene is possibly TRBD1 (6 bases). Germline values: CDR1 SGHAT, CDR2 FQNNGV. V shed 1 base and J shed 12 bases, with 9 bases lying between them. There are 11 residues in the CDR3. The CDR3 spells CASSLGAGDTF. CDR3 DNA: TGTGCCAGCAGCTTAGGGGCAGGGGACACCTTC.

The chain combines TRBV13 with TRBJ2-7; no clear D. CDR1 is PRHDT and CDR2 is FYEKMQ in the germline V gene (reference sequence). Trimming removed 0 bases at V and 3 bases at J, with 12 bases between. CDR3 length: 15 amino acids. The CDR3 DNA sequence: TGTGCCAGCAGCTTAGGATTCGGTCAGCTCTACGAGCAGTACTTC. Encoded protein: CASSLGFGQLYEQYF.

The CDR3 is CASSLAQGDEQYF. In DNA, the CDR3 is TGTGCCAGCAGCTTAGCGCAGGGGGACGAGCAGTACTTC. The chain links TRBV7-7 to TRBJ2-5, with TRBD1 matching over 7 bases. The DNA end is more similar to TRBJ2-7, so the J call may be wrong. CDR1 is SSHAT and CDR2 is FNYEAQ in the germline V gene (reference sequence). The CDR3 has 13 residues.

This clone was detected only a few times. V and J are TRBV27 and TRBJ1-1, with D maybe TRBD1 (6 bases). CDR3 size: 16 residues. V lost 6 bases, J lost 10 bases, and 27 bases lay in between. The germline gives CDR1 MNHEY, CDR2 SMNVEV (reference sequence). CDR3 loop: CASSSSRRGGNPGAFF. The CDR3 bases are TGTGCCAGCAGCTCCTCAAGGCGGGGGGGCAACCCTGGAGCTTTCTTT.

This clone was found a few times. The gene calls are TRBV6-1 and TRBJ1-4, with D perhaps TRBD1 (6 bases). Germline V lookup: CDR1 MNHNS, CDR2 SASEGT. CDR3 length: 14 residues. The V and J ends lost 8 bases and 2 bases respectively, with 12 bases between them. The CDR3 is CASAGTWTNEKLFF. The CDR3 region has the DNA TGTGCCAGCGCCGGGACATGGACTAATGAAAAACTGTTTTTT.

This chain joins TRBV5-1 and TRBJ1-2; D gene unclear. The CDR3 consists of 13 residues. V lost 0 bases to trimming and J lost 5 bases, with 8 bases between them. CDR1 and CDR2 (germline): SGHRS, YFSETQ. This CDR3 is CASSLGQLYGYTF. The CDR3, as DNA: TGCGCCAGCAGCTTGGGGCAGCTGTATGGCTACACCTTC. The complete variable domain, with remaining parts taken from reference TRBV5-1 and TRBJ1-2, reads KAGVTQTPRYLIKTRGQQVTLSCSPISGHRSVSWYQQTPGQGLQFLFEYFSETQRNKGNFPGRFSGRQFSNSRSEMNVSTLELGDSALYLCASSLGQLYGYTFGSGTRLTVV.

This clone has more than one count but fewer than ten. The chain combines TRBV6-5 with TRBJ1-1; D not resolved. Trimming left V 1 base short and J 3 bases short, with 9 bases between. The CDR3 has 14 amino acids. Germline values: CDR1 MNHEY, CDR2 SVGAGI. This CDR3 is CASSYYGTDTEAFF. In nucleotides, the CDR3 is TGTGCCAGCAGTTACTACGGCACAGACACTGAAGCTTTCTTT.

This clone came up once. V is TRBV4-1 and J is TRBJ1-1; D possibly corresponds to TRBD1 (5 bases). The CDR3 covers 16 residues. The germline V gene has CDR1 MGHRA and CDR2 YSYEKL. The ends were cut back, 4 bases at V and 3 bases at J, with 18 bases in the middle. The CDR3 nucleotides are TGCGCCAGCAGCCTGGGCCCGGGGGTCGTGGACACTGAAGCTTTCTTT. Its translation: CASSLGPGVVDTEAFF.

The V call is TRBV7-6, the J call TRBJ1-2; 9 bases are a match to TRBD1. The V and J ends lost 5 bases and 7 bases, in that order; junction bases with no gene match: 8. The germline CDR1 and CDR2 sequences are SGHVS and FNYEAQ. The CDR3 loop spans 14 amino acids. The CDR3 here is CASSANAGQGGYTF. DNA of the CDR3: TGTGCCAGCAGCGCTAACGCGGGACAGGGTGGCTACACCTTC.

The V gene is TRBV27, the J gene TRBJ2-3, with 9 bases fitting TRBD1. The CDR3 totals 13 residues. The germline CDR1 and CDR2 sequences are MNHEY and SMNVEV (reference sequence). V trimming: 5 bases; J trimming: 6 bases; junction bases outside the gene matches: 3. CDR3: CASSGTGSDTQYF. Here the CDR3 DNA reads TGTGCCAGCAGTGGGACAGGGTCCGATACGCAGTATTTT.

The chain carries TRBV7-9 and TRBJ1-1; D is perhaps TRBD1 (6 bases). The germline gives CDR1 SEHNR, CDR2 FQNEAQ (reference sequence). The V end was cut by 0 bases, the J end by 4 bases, with 12 bases between. There are 15 residues in the CDR3. For the CDR3, the DNA is TGTGCCAGCAGCTTAGCGGGGGGCCGGGGCACTGAAGCTTTCTTT. It is translated as CASSLAGGRGTEAFF.

The chain has TRBV7-2 and TRBJ1-3; perhaps TRBD1 as D (6 bases). The germline V and J ends were trimmed by 5 bases and 0 bases, with 14 bases remaining between them. Germline assignment: CDR1 SGHTA and CDR2 FQGNSA. The CDR3 totals 16 residues. The CDR3 sequence is CASSPRGSLSGNTIYF. CDR3 nucleotides: TGTGCCAGCAGCCCCAGGGGTTCCCTCTCTGGAAACACCATATATTTT. Supplemented by reference TRBV7-2 and TRBJ1-3, the full variable domain reads GAGVSQSPSNKVTEKGKDVELRCDPISGHTALYWYRQSLGQGLEFLIYFQGNSAPDKSGLPSDRFSAERTGGSVSTLTIQRTQQEDSAVYLCASSPRGSLSGNTIYFGEGSWLTVV.

The chain employs TRBV5-4 and TRBJ2-7, with TRBD1 matching over 9 bases. Germline trimming cut 4 bases from V and 2 bases from J; bases unmatched to any gene: 4. The length of the CDR3 is 14 residues. The germline V gene has CDR1 SGHNT and CDR2 YYREEE (reference sequence). CDR3 sequence (DNA): TGTGCCAGCAGCACAGGGGGCACCGCCTACGAGCAGTACTTC. It codes for CASSTGGTAYEQYF.

The chain is built from TRBV25-1 and TRBJ2-3; 7 bases agree with TRBD1. The CDR3 has 15 amino acids. Germline CDR1 MGHDK, CDR2 SYGVNS. V lost 3 bases to trimming and J lost 12 bases; unmatched junction nucleotides: 15. CDR3 nucleotides: TGTGCCAGCAGTGATCGGACAGGTTCCTACAGCGGTCAGTATTTT. This encodes CASSDRTGSYSGQYF.

The rearrangement uses TRBV5-1 and TRBJ2-2, with TRBD1 as a possible D gene (6 bases). The length of the CDR3 is 18 residues. Trimming removed 0 bases from V and 3 bases from J, with 18 bases in between. The germline gives CDR1 SGHRS, CDR2 YFSETQ. The CDR3 sequence: CASSLAPYRAEDTGELFF. In nucleotides, the CDR3 is TGCGCCAGCAGCTTGGCCCCTTACAGGGCAGAGGACACCGGGGAGCTGTTTTTT.

This clone appeared a few times. The rearrangement links TRBV30 to TRBJ1-1; D unclear. This CDR3 spans 13 amino acids. V lost 0 bases and J 1 base, leaving 6 bases between the germline ends. Germline assignment: CDR1 GTSNPN and CDR2 SVGIG (reference sequence). The DNA for the CDR3 is TGTGCCTGGAGTGTCGCCGGGAACACTGAAGCTTTCTTT. Amino acids: CAWSVAGNTEAFF.